The 23 T cell receptor beta chains below all came from one sample that was sequenced in a study of early T cells in non-severe SARS-CoV-2 infection. TCRdb re-derived calls from the 5' RACE reads in MiXCR, one entry per CDR3 protein. The sample carries 35,000 to 45,000 distinct CDR3 sequences, 6.8% recorded once. This sample comprised whole blood, obtained at baseline. All receptors derive from an adult who was a healthcare worker with PCR-confirmed SARS-CoV-2 infection or an uninfected control (not recorded which).

Ten or more counts support this clonotype. This CDR3 is CASSSEAPIGRQYEQYF. DNA of the CDR3: TGTGCCAGCAGCTCGGAAGCGCCTATCGGGAGACAGTACGAGCAGTACTTC. The chain carries TRBV5-4 and TRBJ2-7, with D perhaps TRBD2 (6 bases). Trimming left V 3 bases short and J 4 bases short, with 23 bases between. This CDR3 has 17 amino acids. Germline loops: CDR1 SGHNT, CDR2 YYREEE (reference sequence).

The genes are TRBV2 and TRBJ2-7, with D unresolved. The CDR3 runs 11 residues. Trimming left V 8 bases short and J 3 bases short, with 8 bases between. From germline, CDR1 is SNHLY and CDR2 FYNNEI. The CDR3 region is CASSFIYEQYF. CDR3 coding DNA: TGTGCCAGCTCGTTTATCTACGAGCAGTACTTC.

The table lists this clonotype with many counts. The genes are TRBV12-3 or TRBV12-4 and TRBJ2-3; D unclear. The V end lost 7 bases, the J end lost 0 bases, and 14 bases lay between the germline ends. The CDR3 loop spans 15 amino acids. This CDR3 reads CASTLTATSTDTQYF. The CDR3 DNA follows: TGTGCCAGCACCCTCACCGCGACGAGCACAGATACGCAGTATTTT.

The chain carries TRBV28 and TRBJ2-2; D not resolved. Trimming shortened V by 5 bases and J by 0 bases, and 13 bases separated the two germline ends. Germline CDR1 MDHEN, CDR2 SYDVKM. This CDR3 contains 16 residues. The CDR3 DNA sequence: TGTGCCAGCAGTCCCTCCGAGTTGACGAACACCGGGGAGCTGTTTTTT. Translated, it gives CASSPSELTNTGELFF.

This clonotype was seen repeatedly, ten times or more. This chain joins TRBV27 and TRBJ2-3; D remains unclear. The V gene lost 3 bases and the J gene lost 4 bases, with 14 bases spanning the gap. The germline CDR1 and CDR2 sequences are MNHEY and SMNVEV (reference sequence). This CDR3 has 15 amino acids. The CDR3, as DNA: TGTGCCAGCAGTTTGGGCGGAAAAATCGCAGATACGCAGTATTTT. Its protein product is CASSLGGKIADTQYF.

This clonotype has ten or more counts. V is TRBV7-9 and J is TRBJ2-7, with D possibly being TRBD1 or TRBD2 (6 bases each). Trimming stripped 7 bases from V and 0 bases from J, with 13 bases between. Germline V gives CDR1 SEHNR, CDR2 FQNEAQ (reference sequence). The CDR3 has 14 amino acids. The CDR3 region has the DNA TGTGCCAGCAATAGGGGGGACTTCTCCTACGAGCAGTACTTC. Encoded protein: CASNRGDFSYEQYF.

The rearrangement uses TRBV4-1 and TRBJ1-4, with D perhaps matching TRBD1 (5 bases). Germline V CDR1 and CDR2: MGHRA, YSYEKL. This CDR3 spans 15 amino acids. The V gene lost 4 bases and the J gene lost 2 bases, with 11 bases spanning the gap. In DNA, the CDR3 is TGCGCCAGCAGCCCCAGCGGGGGGACTAATGAAAAACTGTTTTTT. Protein sequence: CASSPSGGTNEKLFF.

This clonotype was counted ten times or more. This rearrangement joins TRBV4-1 to TRBJ2-5, with 8 bases that match TRBD2. Germline CDR1 reads MGHRA; CDR2 reads YSYEKL. CDR3 length equals 14 residues. V lost 4 bases, J lost 1 base, and 2 bases stayed unmatched. The CDR3 loop reads CASSLLAAQETQYF. The CDR3 region has the DNA TGCGCCAGCAGCCTACTAGCGGCCCAAGAGACCCAGTACTTC.

This clonotype was counted at least ten times. This rearrangement joins TRBV29-1 to TRBJ2-2; TRBD1 or TRBD2 may be the D gene (6 bases each). Deletions cut 1 base from V and 1 base from J, with 10 bases between. The germline gives CDR1 SQVTM, CDR2 ANQGSEA. The CDR3 is 15 residues long. The CDR3 sequence: CSVEAKGGNTGELFF. CDR3 DNA: TGCAGCGTTGAAGCGAAGGGGGGGAACACCGGGGAGCTGTTTTTT.

This clonotype was observed at least ten times. This chain joins TRBV18 and TRBJ2-5; D unresolved. CDR3 length equals 13 residues. Germline CDR1 KGHSH, CDR2 LQKENI. V lost 0 bases and J lost 1, with 3 bases in between. CDR3 region: CASSPPSQETQYF. The DNA of the CDR3 is TGTGCCAGCTCACCACCCAGCCAAGAGACCCAGTACTTC.

This clonotype was recorded at least ten times. The gene calls are TRBV18 and TRBJ2-5; 10 bases line up with TRBD1. Looked up from germline, CDR1 is KGHSH and CDR2 is LQKENI. V lost 3 bases to trimming and J lost 4 bases; unmatched junction nucleotides: 8. CDR3 length: 16 amino acids. The CDR3 loop reads CASSPRWDRGGETQYF. The CDR3 nucleotides are TGTGCCAGCTCACCTCGCTGGGACAGGGGAGGAGAGACCCAGTACTTC.

V is TRBV10-1 and J is TRBJ1-1; D is unresolved. Trimming pared 2 bases from V and 10 bases from J, leaving 14 bases between. Germline loops: CDR1 WNHNN, CDR2 SYGVQD (reference sequence). The CDR3 has 13 amino acids. CDR3 in DNA: TGCGCCAGCAGTGAGATGGGCCGAAAGGCAGCTTTCTTT. It yields the protein CASSEMGRKAAFF.

The chain links TRBV10-3 to TRBJ1-1; 7 nucleotides agree with TRBD1. The CDR3 is made up of 13 amino acids. The junction had 7 bases not matched to a gene; V was cut back by 10 bases and J by 2 bases. Germline loops: CDR1 ENHRY, CDR2 SYGVKD. CDR3 coding DNA: TGTGCCACGAAGGGACAGTCAAACACTGAAGCTTTCTTT. This translates into CATKGQSNTEAFF.

This clonotype has ten or more counts. The chain carries TRBV4-2 and TRBJ1-2; possible D gene TRBD1, 5 bases. V shed 0 bases and J shed 8 bases, with 16 bases lying between them. Germline V gene lookup returns CDR1 LGHNA and CDR2 YNFKEQ. The CDR3 is 15 residues long. The CDR3 DNA reads as TGTGCCAGCAGCCAAGATCCGGGGCCAGTAGGCGGCTACACCTTC. Residues: CASSQDPGPVGGYTF.

The chain joins TRBV6-6 to TRBJ1-1; a weak D match, TRBD1 (5 bases). The V gene's germline CDR1 is MNHNY and CDR2 SVGAGI (reference sequence). CDR3 size: 13 residues. V lost 2 bases and J lost 4, with 8 bases in between. The CDR3 loop is CASSYEGPTEAFF. As DNA, the CDR3 is TGTGCCAGCAGTTACGAGGGGCCCACTGAAGCTTTCTTT.

The rearrangement links TRBV5-1 to TRBJ2-6; TRBD1 matches 7 bases. Germline V CDR1 and CDR2: SGHRS, YFSETQ. The CDR3 is made up of 17 amino acids. The junction had 8 bases not matched to a gene; V was cut back by 4 bases and J by 1 base. CDR3 in amino acids: CASSGPGQTSGANVLTF. CDR3 nucleotides: TGCGCCAGCAGCGGACCGGGACAGACTTCTGGGGCCAACGTCCTGACTTTC.

This rearrangement joins TRBV11-2 to TRBJ2-1; D call uncertain. The CDR3 is made up of 12 amino acids. Germline V gene sequence: CDR1 SGHAT, CDR2 FQNNGV. The V and J ends lost 3 bases and 4 bases respectively, with 4 bases between them. The CDR3 loop is CASSFGYNEQFF. CDR3 in DNA: TGTGCCAGCAGCTTTGGGTACAATGAGCAGTTCTTC.

In this sample, this clonotype turned up many times. The CDR3 sequence: CASSQESRGQGHEQYF. The CDR3 coding sequence is TGTGCCAGCAGCCAAGAAAGTCGGGGACAGGGACACGAGCAGTACTTC. V is TRBV3-1 and J is TRBJ2-7; TRBD1 matches at 9 bases. Trimming cost V 0 bases and J 5 bases; bases outside gene matches: 8. CDR1 LGHDT and CDR2 YNNKEL come from the germline V gene (reference sequence). CDR3 size: 16 residues.

This clonotype was seen only a few times. V is TRBV6-4 and J is TRBJ1-1, with 7 bases identical to TRBD1. V was clipped by 1 base and J by 8 bases; unmatched bases: 10. The CDR3 has 15 amino acids. CDR1 and CDR2 from the germline V gene are MRHNA and SNTAGT. The chain's CDR3 is CASSDFFSRGEEAFF. CDR3 in DNA: TGTGCCAGCAGTGACTTTTTCTCCAGGGGGGAGGAAGCTTTCTTT.

The V call is TRBV15, the J call TRBJ2-1; a possible D gene is TRBD2 (6 bases). The germline CDR1 and CDR2 sequences are LNHNV and YYDKDF (reference sequence). The V and J ends lost 0 bases and 14 bases respectively, with 17 bases between them. This CDR3 is 14 amino acids long. The CDR3 DNA is TGTGCCACCAGCAGAGATGGTCGAGCGGGCGACGAGTTCTTC. It translates to CATSRDGRAGDEFF.

This clonotype was seen many times. The chain couples TRBV29-1 to TRBJ2-1; 10 bases map to TRBD2. This CDR3 comprises 14 residues. Germline loops: CDR1 SQVTM, CDR2 ANQGSEA. Losses at the gene ends were 3 bases for V and 3 bases for J; bases not matched to a gene: 2. The CDR3 DNA follows: TGCAGCGTTGATCCTAGCGGGAGCTACAATGAGCAGTTCTTC. It encodes CSVDPSGSYNEQFF.

The chain joins TRBV7-2 to TRBJ1-3; tentative D call: TRBD1 (5 bases). This CDR3 contains 17 residues. Trimming left V 1 base short and J 0 bases short, with 13 bases between. Germline CDR1 is SGHTA and CDR2 is FQGNSA. The CDR3 DNA follows: TGTGCCAGCAGCTTAGGCCCCCCAGGGAGCTCTGGAAACACCATATATTTT. This encodes CASSLGPPGSSGNTIYF.

The chain couples TRBV20-1 to TRBJ2-5; TRBD1 agrees at 7 bases. The CDR3 runs 13 residues. The J segment lost 3 bases and the V segment lost 4 bases, leaving 5 bases of the junction unmatched. CDR1 is DFQATT and CDR2 is SNEGSKA in the germline V gene (reference sequence). The CDR3, as DNA: TGCAGTGCTACCTCTGACAGGGAAGAGACCCAGTACTTC. This gives the protein CSATSDREETQYF.